These T cell receptor beta chains were read from a single sample in a study of cytomegalovirus exposure and HLA in healthy donors. Some clones are missing from TCRdb's copy, which holds only in-frame ones; the method was immunoSEQ multiplex PCR. The sample gives 100,000 to 150,000 clones, about 78% of which show up once; about 3% is in the top ten. The material sequenced was PBMCs. These receptors originate from a human donor in good health. Both conserved end residues are part of each CDR3. A D gene is named only where the DNA matches it firmly. Only part of the rows carry a size: once, few, many, or a class if the clone is expanded.

d_gene	len	j_gene	v_gene	abundance	CDR3aa
.	14	TRBJ2-1	TRBV27	.	CASSLSADTNEQFF
.	16	TRBJ2-1	TRBV4-3	.	CASSQEPKKGDNEQFF
TRBD2	13	TRBJ2-1	TRBV7-3	few	CASSPQGLQEQFF
TRBD1	12	TRBJ1-2	TRBV5-6	.	CASSRDSYGYTF
.	14	TRBJ1-6	TRBV30	.	CAWGGGPGSSPLHF
TRBD2	16	TRBJ2-4	TRBV6-6	.	CASSYSTSGAKNIQYF
TRBD1	13	TRBJ1-5	TRBV7-9	once	CASSFGQAEPQHF
TRBD2	19	TRBJ2-2	TRBV4-2	.	CASSHPIPKRESSAGELFF
TRBD1	17	TRBJ1-6	TRBV30	.	CAWSTGGASSYNSPLHF
.	16	TRBJ2-7	TRBV7-9	.	CASGPRSATASYEQYF
.	15	TRBJ1-1	TRBV11-3	.	CASSLEGRPGTEAFF
TRBD2	16	TRBJ2-3	TRBV6-5	.	CASSYSAGGISGTQYF
TRBD2	14	TRBJ2-5	TRBV30	few	CAWSSSGRRETQYF
.	13	TRBJ1-2	TRBV29-1	few	CSDTYRVGYGYTF
TRBD1	18	TRBJ1-5	TRBV30	.	CAWSGDRAHPPFNQPQHF
TRBD2	16	TRBJ2-2	TRBV7-2	.	CASSPFSGRTRRELFF
.	14	TRBJ2-7	TRBV5-1	few	CASSLNTVGSEQYF
.	15	TRBJ2-3	TRBV19	few	CASSIGAGFTDTQYF